The 14 T cell receptor beta chains given below trace back to one sample, sequenced in a study of PD-1 blockade in mismatch repair-deficient tumors. This table comes from immunoSEQ multiplex PCR, and its TCRdb copy is limited to in-frame clones, with some not included. The profile shows about 79,000 clones, 80% to 90% of them singletons. This specimen consisted of peripheral blood, obtained 44 weeks after starting pembrolizumab. The receptor source for this set is an adult with mismatch repair-deficient cancer.

V is TRBV4-2 and J is TRBJ1-2; D not resolved. Between the trimmed V and J ends, which lost 0 bases and 3 bases, there was a span of 8 bases. The CDR3 contains 14 residues. Germline V gene sequence: CDR1 LGHNA, CDR2 YNFKEQ. The CDR3 protein is CASSQDRVDYGYTF. DNA of the CDR3: TGTGCCAGCAGCCAAGACCGGGTGGACTATGGCTACACCTTC.

The J gene is TRBJ2-5, the V gene TRBV9; 7 nucleotides line up with TRBD2. This CDR3 has 15 residues. Germline assignment: CDR1 SGDLS and CDR2 YYNGEE. Trimming took 3 bases from V and 2 from J; bases not matched to a gene: 7. The CDR3, as DNA: TGTGCCAGCAGCGGGGGAGGGCCCCAACAAGAGACCCAGTACTTC. The encoded protein is CASSGGGPQQETQYF. Variable domain in full (rest from reference TRBV9 and TRBJ2-5): DSGVTQTPKHLITATGQRVTLRCSPRSGDLSVYWYQQSLDQGLQFLIQYYNGEERAKGNILERFSAQQFPDLHSELNLSSLELGDSALYFCASSGGGPQQETQYFGPGTRLLVL.

The chain uses TRBV5-6 and TRBJ1-2; D not resolved. CDR1 and CDR2 from the germline V gene are SGHDT and YYEEEE. This CDR3 has 15 amino acids. The V end was cut by 1 base, the J end by 0 bases, with 10 bases between. CDR3 protein: CASSLFPPSNYGYTF. For the CDR3, the DNA is TGTGCCAGCAGCTTGTTCCCCCCATCTAACTATGGCTACACCTTC.

The CDR3, as DNA: TGTGCCAGCAGCTTATTGAACCAGCCCCAGCATTTT. Translating gives CASSLLNQPQHF. The rearrangement uses TRBV7-4 and TRBJ1-5; D is ambiguous. This CDR3 contains 12 residues. The V and J ends lost 2 bases and 7 bases respectively, with 6 bases between them. Germline loops: CDR1 SGHVT, CDR2 SQSDAQ.

The CDR3 sequence is CASSPRAGFNQPQHF. The CDR3 DNA sequence: TGTGCCAGCAGCCCAAGGGCGGGTTTCAATCAGCCCCAGCATTTT. The chain links TRBV7-2 to TRBJ1-5; D is undetermined. Looked up from germline, CDR1 is SGHTA and CDR2 is FQGNSA. The CDR3 length is 15 residues. V was trimmed by 5 bases and J by 3 bases, leaving 14 bases between them.

The V and J genes are TRBV19 and TRBJ1-1; unclear D gene. V lost 3 bases and J lost 4, with 9 bases in between. Germline V CDR1 and CDR2: LNHDA, SQIVND (reference sequence). The CDR3 runs to 13 residues. In DNA, the CDR3 is TGTGCCAGTAGTATTACCCCGAGCACTGAAGCTTTCTTT. The encoded protein is CASSITPSTEAFF.

The chain recombines TRBV6-6 with TRBJ2-7; D gene ambiguous. Germline V gives CDR1 MNHNY, CDR2 SVGAGI (reference sequence). This CDR3 region has 14 residues. Trimming took off 6 bases at V and 3 bases at J, with 15 bases between the two ends. CDR3 loop: CASRLGVGVYEQYF. CDR3 nucleotide sequence: TGTGCCAGCAGGCTTGGGGTAGGAGTCTACGAGCAGTACTTC.

This clone was detected a few times. V and J are TRBV7-2 and TRBJ1-1; D is ambiguous. From germline, CDR1 is SGHTA and CDR2 FQGNSA. This CDR3 comprises 15 residues. V was clipped by 1 base and J by 1 base, with 10 bases between them. DNA of the CDR3: TGTGCCAGCAGCTTAGTGGTCCGGGCGAACACTGAAGCTTTCTTT. It specifies CASSLVVRANTEAFF. The full variable domain, completed using reference TRBV7-2 and TRBJ1-1, is GAGVSQSPSNKVTEKGKDVELRCDPISGHTALYWYRQSLGQGLEFLIYFQGNSAPDKSGLPSDRFSAERTGGSVSTLTIQRTQQEDSAVYLCASSLVVRANTEAFFGQGTRLTVV.

The CDR3: CASSQWTGTYGGYTF. CDR3 DNA sequence: TGTGCCAGCAGCCAATGGACGGGGACCTATGGCGGCTACACCTTC. This chain connects TRBV7-6 to TRBJ1-2; the D gene is possibly TRBD1 (5 bases). Germline CDR1 and CDR2: SGHVS and FNYEAQ. The CDR3 is 15 amino acids. The ends were cut back, 5 bases at V and 8 bases at J, with 21 bases in the middle. Based on the CDR3 plus reference TRBV7-6 and TRBJ1-2, the full variable domain is GAGVSQSPRYKVTKRGQDVALRCDPISGHVSLYWYRQALGQGPEFLTYFNYEAQQDKSGLPNDRFSAERPEGSISTLTIQRTEQRDSAMYRCASSQWTGTYGGYTFGSGTRLTVV.

In DNA, the CDR3 is TGTGCCAGCAGCTTAGTACCCGGACAGGGCCGCTCTGGAAACACCATATATTTT. This encodes CASSLVPGQGRSGNTIYF. The chain carries TRBV13 and TRBJ1-3, with 8 bases identical to TRBD1. V shed 1 base and J 0 bases; nucleotides not matched to a gene: 8. Looked up from germline, CDR1 is PRHDT and CDR2 is FYEKMQ (reference sequence). The CDR3 has 18 amino acids.

The rearrangement links TRBV18 to TRBJ2-7, with 9 bases aligning to TRBD1. This CDR3 spans 15 amino acids. The V segment lost 6 bases and the J segment 6 bases; nucleotides outside the gene matches: 12. Germline assignment: CDR1 KGHSH and CDR2 LQKENI. This chain's CDR3 is CASSLSTGGVGEQYF. The CDR3 DNA reads TGTGCCAGCTCTCTCTCGACAGGGGGAGTAGGCGAGCAGTACTTC.

The V call is TRBV9, the J call TRBJ2-7, with no clear D. V was pared by 0 bases and J by 2 bases, with 12 bases between. The CDR3 consists of 15 residues. The germline V gene encodes CDR1 SGDLS and CDR2 YYNGEE. The CDR3 loop is CASSVEGGLTYEQYF. The CDR3 region has the DNA TGTGCCAGCAGCGTAGAGGGCGGATTGACCTACGAGCAGTACTTC.

V usage is TRBV5-4 and J usage is TRBJ2-5, with D perhaps matching TRBD2 (5 bases). Trimming left V 1 base short and J 5 bases short, with 12 bases between. Germline V gene sequence: CDR1 SGHNT, CDR2 YYREEE (reference sequence). The CDR3 length is 14 residues. The CDR3 nucleotides read TGTGCCAGCAGCTTGAGGCTTGGGGAGGAGACCCAGTACTTC. Translating it yields CASSLRLGEETQYF. Drawing the rest from reference TRBV5-4 and TRBJ2-5, the complete variable domain is ETGVTQSPTHLIKTRGQQVTLRCSSQSGHNTVSWYQQALGQGPQFIFQYYREEENGRGNFPPRFSGLQFPNYSSELNVNALELDDSALYLCASSLRLGEETQYFGPGTRLLVL.

The chain couples TRBV6-1 to TRBJ1-1; D remains ambiguous. Per germline, CDR1 MNHNS and CDR2 SASEGT. The CDR3 extends over 13 amino acids. Trimming cost V 5 bases and J 2 bases, with 9 bases left between them. CDR3 DNA: TGTGCCAGCAGTAAGACGACAAACACTGAAGCTTTCTTT. It yields the protein CASSKTTNTEAFF.